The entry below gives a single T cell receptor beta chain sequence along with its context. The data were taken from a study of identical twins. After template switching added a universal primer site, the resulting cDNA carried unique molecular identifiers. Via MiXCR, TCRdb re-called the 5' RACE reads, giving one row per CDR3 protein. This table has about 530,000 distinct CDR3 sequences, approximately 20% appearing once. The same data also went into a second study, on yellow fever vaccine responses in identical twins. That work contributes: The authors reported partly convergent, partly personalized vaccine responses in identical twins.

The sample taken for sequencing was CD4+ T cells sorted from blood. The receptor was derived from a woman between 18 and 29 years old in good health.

DNA of the CDR3: TGTGCCAGCAGTGGACGGGACAAATCCTACTCTGGGGCCAACGTCCTGACTTTC. Amino acid sequence: CASSGRDKSYSGANVLTF. The genes are TRBV6-1 and TRBJ2-6; possible D gene TRBD1, 6 bases. V was clipped by 4 bases and J by 0 bases, with 16 bases between them. Germline CDR1 and CDR2: MNHNS and SASEGT. The CDR3 runs to 18 residues.